This T cell receptor (beta chain) stems from a study of graft-versus-host responses after intestinal transplantation. To note about this clone: Antigen specificity is unknown.

Using immunoSEQ multiplex PCR, the repertoire was profiled, and TCRdb retains in-frame clones only, with some absent. The data hold 57,000 or so clones, with about 90% observed a single time. Study-wide findings and caveats: GvH clones turned up in recipient marrow; some had shown up first in ileum or blood.

This TCR was recovered from a human patient who received an intestinal transplant, so some T cells may come from the graft donor. The sample was PBMCs, taken almost 120 days after intestinal transplantation.

CDR3 in amino acids: CASSQNTGELFF. DNA for the CDR3: TGTGCCAGCAGCCAAAACACCGGGGAGCTGTTTTTT. The gene calls are TRBV28 and TRBJ2-2, with unresolved D. The CDR3 totals 12 residues. Per the germline V gene, CDR1 is MDHEN and CDR2 is SYDVKM. Trimming pared 6 bases from V and 2 bases from J, leaving 4 bases between.